This T cell receptor (beta chain) was identified during a study of T cells in Graves' hyperthyroidism and ophthalmopathy. Study-level information: Sampling of peripheral blood happened at initial diagnosis, prior to any treatment. Study-wide results and caveats: Blood also held most thyroid clonotypes expanded beyond 0.001.

Hyperthyroidism was newly diagnosed in patients aged 18 to 65 (duration under 2 months). Not enrolled were patients with uncontrolled infection, other autoimmune disease, pregnancy or lactation. The ends were cut back, 5 bases at V and 12 bases at J, with 13 bases in the middle. Germline V gives CDR1 SGHVS, CDR2 FQNEAQ. There are 11 residues in the CDR3. Comments on this clonotype: No antigen is known for it.

The CDR3 regions of TCR beta were amplified from RNA transcripts. First-round RT-PCR with HTBI primers amplified the TCR CDR3 region. TCRdb reprocessed the multiplex PCR reads via MiXCR and lists one record per CDR3 protein. The sample yields approximately 400,000 distinct CDR3 sequences, approximately 15% seen once. This clonotype was sampled from a young man with Graves' hyperthyroidism that later progressed to Graves' ophthalmopathy. The V and J genes are TRBV7-8 and TRBJ2-5; D is uncertain. The sequencing input was blood. The CDR3 coding sequence is TGTGCCAGCAGCCTGACAATCTGGAAGTACTTC. This codes for CASSLTIWKYF. Full variable domain (remainder filled in from reference TRBV7-8 and TRBJ2-5): GAGVSQSPRYKVAKRGQDVALRCDPISGHVSLFWYQQALGQGPEFLTYFQNEAQLDKSGLPSDRFFAERPEGSVSTLKIQRTQQEDSAVYLCASSLTIWKYFGPGTRLLVL.